Listed below are T cell receptor beta chains from one sample, sequenced in a study of T cells in Graves' hyperthyroidism and ophthalmopathy. Using its own MiXCR run on the multiplex PCR reads, TCRdb lists one record per CDR3 protein. There are 380,000 or so distinct CDR3 sequences in the sample; about 18% occur only once, and 3% to 4.5% lies in the top ten. Sequencing was carried out using blood. The receptors were sampled from a woman between 18 and 30 years old with Graves' hyperthyroidism. Each CDR3 is given with its conserved first and last residue. Fields, in order: clone size, J gene, D gene, V gene, CDR3 protein, CDR3 DNA. D genes are given only for firm matches. Size values are once, few and many counts, or a class for expanded clones, and some rows have none.

clone_size: .
j_call: TRBJ2-2
d_call: .
v_call: TRBV12-3/TRBV12-4
cdr3_aa: CASTLGQSNTGELFF
cdr3_nt: TGTGCCAGCACCTTGGGACAATCGAACACCGGGGAGCTGTTTTTT

clone_size: many
j_call: TRBJ1-1
d_call: .
v_call: TRBV19
cdr3_aa: CASRGQTTGDTEAFF
cdr3_nt: TGTGCCAGTCGGGGTCAGACAACGGGGGACACTGAAGCTTTCTTT

clone_size: many
j_call: TRBJ2-5
d_call: TRBD2
v_call: TRBV6-5
cdr3_aa: CASSSLTSGGAQETQYF
cdr3_nt: TGTGCCAGCAGTTCCCTGACTAGCGGGGGAGCACAAGAGACCCAGTACTTC

clone_size: few
j_call: TRBJ1-1
d_call: TRBD1
v_call: TRBV18
cdr3_aa: CASSPSGQGSATEAFF
cdr3_nt: TGTGCCAGCTCACCATCCGGACAGGGGAGTGCCACTGAAGCTTTCTTT

clone_size: many
j_call: TRBJ2-5
d_call: .
v_call: TRBV18
cdr3_aa: CASSRGTLKETQYF
cdr3_nt: TGTGCCAGCTCACGCGGGACACTGAAAGAGACCCAGTACTTC

clone_size: many
j_call: TRBJ1-5
d_call: .
v_call: TRBV15
cdr3_aa: CATSRAGPPQHF
cdr3_nt: TGTGCCACCAGCAGAGCAGGGCCGCCCCAGCATTTT

clone_size: .
j_call: TRBJ1-5
d_call: TRBD1
v_call: TRBV27
cdr3_aa: CASSLSRTGSNQPQHF
cdr3_nt: TGTGCCAGCAGTTTATCTAGGACAGGGAGCAATCAGCCCCAGCATTTT

clone_size: many
j_call: TRBJ1-1
d_call: TRBD1
v_call: TRBV11-2
cdr3_aa: CASSTGGSTEAFF
cdr3_nt: TGTGCCAGCAGTACAGGGGGAAGCACTGAAGCTTTCTTT

clone_size: .
j_call: TRBJ2-2
d_call: .
v_call: TRBV18
cdr3_aa: CASSPGTNTGELFF
cdr3_nt: TGTGCCAGCTCACCAGGGACGAACACCGGGGAGCTGTTTTTT

clone_size: .
j_call: TRBJ2-7
d_call: TRBD1
v_call: TRBV19
cdr3_aa: CASSMRTGYEQYF
cdr3_nt: TGTGCCAGTAGTATGCGGACAGGCTACGAGCAGTACTTC

clone_size: few
j_call: TRBJ1-2
d_call: TRBD1
v_call: TRBV12-3/TRBV12-4
cdr3_aa: CATGPSSVYGYTF
cdr3_nt: TGTGCGACAGGGCCTAGCTCCGTCTATGGCTACACCTTC

clone_size: .
j_call: TRBJ1-2
d_call: TRBD1
v_call: TRBV10-3
cdr3_aa: CAMGTEPNRPYGYTF
cdr3_nt: TGTGCCATGGGGACAGAACCCAACCGCCCCTATGGCTACACCTTC

clone_size: many
j_call: TRBJ1-2
d_call: .
v_call: TRBV7-8
cdr3_aa: CASSVGLLYGYTF
cdr3_nt: TGTGCCAGCAGCGTGGGACTGCTCTATGGCTACACCTTC

clone_size: few
j_call: TRBJ2-5
d_call: .
v_call: TRBV6-4
cdr3_aa: CVSSIDSPETQYF
cdr3_nt: TGTGTCAGCAGCATTGACTCGCCGGAGACCCAGTACTTC

clone_size: few
j_call: TRBJ1-3
d_call: .
v_call: TRBV4-1
cdr3_aa: CASSRTQGRAGNTIYF
cdr3_nt: TGCGCCAGCAGCCGGACGCAAGGCAGGGCTGGAAACACCATATATTTT

clone_size: many
j_call: TRBJ2-7
d_call: .
v_call: TRBV4-1
cdr3_aa: CASSQDMPGTSSYEQYF
cdr3_nt: TGCGCCAGCAGCCAAGATATGCCCGGGACAAGCTCCTACGAGCAGTACTTC

clone_size: many
j_call: TRBJ2-5
d_call: .
v_call: TRBV19
cdr3_aa: CASRPTKDREEETQYF
cdr3_nt: TGTGCCAGTAGGCCCACCAAAGACAGAGAAGAGGAGACCCAGTACTTC

clone_size: many
j_call: TRBJ1-3
d_call: .
v_call: TRBV9
cdr3_aa: CASSGRRVPGNTIYF
cdr3_nt: TGTGCCAGCAGCGGTCGCAGGGTTCCTGGAAACACCATATATTTT

clone_size: .
j_call: TRBJ2-5
d_call: .
v_call: TRBV12-3/TRBV12-4
cdr3_aa: CASSLGLSGTQYF
cdr3_nt: TGTGCCAGCAGTTTGGGGCTCTCCGGGACCCAGTACTTC

clone_size: many
j_call: TRBJ1-5
d_call: .
v_call: TRBV7-2
cdr3_aa: CASSSLGVPLKSNQPQHF
cdr3_nt: TGTGCCAGCAGCTCGTTAGGTGTTCCCCTAAAGAGCAATCAGCCCCAGCATTTT

clone_size: .
j_call: TRBJ2-6
d_call: .
v_call: TRBV6-2/TRBV6-3
cdr3_aa: CASRRRRSGTYFAGANVLTF
cdr3_nt: TGTGCCAGCAGACGCCGGCGAAGCGGAACTTACTTTGCTGGGGCCAACGTCCTGACTTTC

clone_size: .
j_call: TRBJ1-5
d_call: .
v_call: TRBV4-1
cdr3_aa: CASSQGRGNAKQPQHF
cdr3_nt: TGCGCCAGCAGCCAGGGCAGGGGCAACGCTAAGCAGCCCCAGCATTTT

clone_size: many
j_call: TRBJ1-2
d_call: .
v_call: TRBV10-1
cdr3_aa: CASSPSRRDTGGYGYTF
cdr3_nt: TGCGCCAGCAGCCCATCTCGCCGGGACACGGGAGGTTATGGCTACACCTTC

clone_size: many
j_call: TRBJ1-2
d_call: .
v_call: TRBV11-1
cdr3_aa: CASTGQGPNNYGYTF
cdr3_nt: TGTGCCAGCACGGGCCAGGGGCCAAACAACTATGGCTACACCTTC

clone_size: few
j_call: TRBJ2-4
d_call: .
v_call: TRBV10-2
cdr3_aa: CASSVGPRDIKYF
cdr3_nt: TGCGCCAGCAGTGTGGGCCCCCGGGACATTAAGTACTTC

clone_size: few
j_call: TRBJ2-5
d_call: .
v_call: TRBV6-5
cdr3_aa: CASSYSGGKETQYF
cdr3_nt: TGTGCCAGCAGTTACTCAGGAGGGAAAGAGACCCAGTACTTC

clone_size: .
j_call: TRBJ2-2
d_call: .
v_call: TRBV12-3/TRBV12-4
cdr3_aa: CASTFFPTGELFF
cdr3_nt: TGTGCCAGCACCTTTTTCCCCACCGGGGAGCTGTTTTTT

clone_size: many
j_call: TRBJ1-1
d_call: TRBD1
v_call: TRBV15
cdr3_aa: CATSTRQGGTEAFF
cdr3_nt: TGTGCCACCAGCACCCGACAGGGCGGGACTGAAGCTTTCTTT

clone_size: once
j_call: TRBJ2-7
d_call: TRBD1
v_call: TRBV12-3/TRBV12-4
cdr3_aa: CASSLGQGLSEQYF
cdr3_nt: TGTGCCAGCAGTTTAGGACAGGGGCTCAGCGAGCAGTACTTC

clone_size: many
j_call: TRBJ2-5
d_call: .
v_call: TRBV7-9
cdr3_aa: CASSLVGGKETQYF
cdr3_nt: TGTGCCAGCAGCTTAGTCGGGGGTAAAGAGACCCAGTACTTC

clone_size: .
j_call: TRBJ1-1
d_call: .
v_call: TRBV29-1
cdr3_aa: CSVLSDSEAFF
cdr3_nt: TGCAGCGTCTTATCAGACAGCGAAGCTTTCTTT

clone_size: many
j_call: TRBJ2-7
d_call: .
v_call: TRBV10-1
cdr3_aa: CASSDRIEAYEQYF
cdr3_nt: TGCGCCAGCAGTGATCGGATTGAAGCCTACGAGCAGTACTTC

clone_size: many
j_call: TRBJ2-7
d_call: TRBD1
v_call: TRBV12-3/TRBV12-4
cdr3_aa: CASTRTGGYEQYF
cdr3_nt: TGTGCCAGCACCAGGACAGGGGGCTACGAGCAGTACTTC

clone_size: many
j_call: TRBJ1-1
d_call: .
v_call: TRBV11-2
cdr3_aa: CASSLVLNTEAFF
cdr3_nt: TGTGCCAGCAGCTTAGTTCTGAACACTGAAGCTTTCTTT

clone_size: many
j_call: TRBJ1-1
d_call: TRBD1
v_call: TRBV7-9
cdr3_aa: CASSGGTGLFGTEAFF
cdr3_nt: TGTGCCAGCAGCGGCGGGACAGGCCTTTTTGGTACTGAAGCTTTCTTT

clone_size: .
j_call: TRBJ1-6
d_call: .
v_call: TRBV7-8
cdr3_aa: CASSLDRLYSPLHF
cdr3_nt: TGTGCCAGCAGCCTCGACAGGCTTTATTCACCCCTCCACTTT

clone_size: many
j_call: TRBJ2-6
d_call: .
v_call: TRBV6-1
cdr3_aa: CASSEYGRVTGANVLTF
cdr3_nt: TGTGCCAGCAGTGAATATGGCAGGGTAACTGGGGCCAACGTCCTGACTTTC

clone_size: many
j_call: TRBJ2-7
d_call: .
v_call: TRBV29-1
cdr3_aa: CSVVSASSYEQYF
cdr3_nt: TGCAGCGTTGTGTCAGCCTCCTCTTACGAGCAGTACTTC

clone_size: .
j_call: TRBJ2-7
d_call: .
v_call: TRBV5-1
cdr3_aa: CASSKDEAYEQYF
cdr3_nt: TGCGCCAGCAGCAAAGACGAGGCCTACGAGCAGTACTTC

clone_size: .
j_call: TRBJ1-1
d_call: .
v_call: TRBV12-5
cdr3_aa: CASGLPLAFF
cdr3_nt: TGTGCTAGTGGTTTGCCGTTAGCTTTCTTT

clone_size: many
j_call: TRBJ2-2
d_call: .
v_call: TRBV14
cdr3_aa: CASRARATNTGELFF
cdr3_nt: TGTGCCAGTAGGGCGCGGGCGACGAACACCGGGGAGCTGTTTTTT

clone_size: .
j_call: TRBJ1-3
d_call: .
v_call: TRBV4-1
cdr3_aa: CASSQHFSSGNTIYF
cdr3_nt: TGCGCCAGCAGCCAACACTTCAGCTCTGGAAACACCATATATTTT

clone_size: many
j_call: TRBJ2-5
d_call: .
v_call: TRBV9
cdr3_aa: CAIPSRTHQETQYF
cdr3_nt: TGTGCCATCCCGAGCAGGACGCACCAAGAGACCCAGTACTTC

clone_size: many
j_call: TRBJ2-5
d_call: TRBD2
v_call: TRBV11-1
cdr3_aa: CASSLAASGGARETQYF
cdr3_nt: TGTGCCAGCAGCTTAGCGGCCAGCGGGGGGGCCAGAGAGACCCAGTACTTC

clone_size: few
j_call: TRBJ1-3
d_call: .
v_call: TRBV12-3/TRBV12-4
cdr3_aa: CASRTRRTIYF
cdr3_nt: TGTGCCAGCAGGACCCGGAGGACCATATATTTT

clone_size: many
j_call: TRBJ2-7
d_call: TRBD2
v_call: TRBV10-2
cdr3_aa: CASTQTSGVYEQYF
cdr3_nt: TGCGCCAGCACTCAGACTAGCGGGGTCTACGAGCAGTACTTC

clone_size: .
j_call: TRBJ2-7
d_call: TRBD1
v_call: TRBV10-3
cdr3_aa: CAISESAQGTHEQYF
cdr3_nt: TGTGCCATCAGTGAGTCGGCACAGGGGACCCACGAGCAGTACTTC

clone_size: many
j_call: TRBJ2-7
d_call: .
v_call: TRBV30
cdr3_aa: CAWRRLDRLGHTYEQYF
cdr3_nt: TGTGCCTGGAGGCGCCTAGACAGGCTAGGGCATACCTACGAGCAGTACTTC

clone_size: many
j_call: TRBJ1-3
d_call: .
v_call: TRBV4-1
cdr3_aa: CASSQLPGQNGNTIYF
cdr3_nt: TGCGCCAGCAGCCAACTTCCTGGACAGAATGGAAACACCATATATTTT

clone_size: .
j_call: TRBJ1-2
d_call: .
v_call: TRBV28
cdr3_aa: CASSPQYYGYTF
cdr3_nt: TGTGCCAGCAGTCCCCAGTACTATGGCTACACCTTC

clone_size: .
j_call: TRBJ1-1
d_call: .
v_call: TRBV12-3/TRBV12-4
cdr3_aa: CASSRTESEAFF
cdr3_nt: TGTGCCAGCAGTCGGACAGAGTCTGAAGCTTTCTTT

clone_size: .
j_call: TRBJ2-5
d_call: .
v_call: TRBV28
cdr3_aa: CASSQVTGFSGETQYF
cdr3_nt: TGTGCCAGCAGCCAAGTGACAGGATTTTCGGGGGAGACCCAGTACTTC

clone_size: few
j_call: TRBJ2-1
d_call: .
v_call: TRBV12-3/TRBV12-4
cdr3_aa: CASKGDSSYNEQFF
cdr3_nt: TGTGCCAGCAAAGGCGATAGCTCCTACAATGAGCAGTTCTTC

clone_size: .
j_call: TRBJ1-5
d_call: .
v_call: TRBV12-3/TRBV12-4
cdr3_aa: CASSRDRQINQPQHF
cdr3_nt: TGTGCCAGCAGTAGGGATCGGCAGATCAATCAGCCCCAGCATTTT